There are many counts of the clone carrying this T cell receptor (beta chain). Its antigen is as yet unknown. These data belong to a study of breast tumors, draining lymph nodes, adjacent tissues. The V gene's germline CDR1 is KGHDR and CDR2 SFDVKD. Trimming left V 3 bases short and J 5 bases short, with 16 bases between. The CDR3 has 15 residues. The lymph nodes were axillary draining lymph nodes from breast cancer patients. Study conclusions and caveats: Data fit most tumor T cells coming from lymph node, expanding in tumor. Tumors had less TCR diversity than lymph nodes, more than nontumor tissue. Luminal-like breast cancer showed significantly higher tumor–nontumor repertoire similarity than basal-like.

From the multiplex PCR reads, TCRdb called clonotypes with MiXCR, one entry per CDR3 protein. The table records about 220,000 distinct CDR3 sequences, around 35% of them present only once. The sequence came from a female donor with breast cancer. Some clones in this sample may be carry-over from other donors' samples. Sequencing was carried out using axillary lymph node tissue. V is TRBV24-1 and J is TRBJ2-7, with D possibly called TRBD1 or TRBD2 (5 bases each). CDR3 in amino acids: CATSDPGAGDDEQYF. DNA of the CDR3: TGTGCCACCAGTGATCCCGGGGCTGGAGACGACGAGCAGTACTTC.